This T cell receptor (beta chain) appears in the sequencing data of a study of T-cell reconstitution after alpha-beta-depleted transplantation in children. Study-wide findings and caveats: By one year post-transplant, T-cell counts and diversity largely arose from T cells that were newly produced. Elevated TCRbeta diversity at day 60 was traced, in some patients, to surviving recipient T cells and thymic progenitors.

From germline, CDR1 is MGHDK and CDR2 SYGVNS. The CDR3 is made up of 14 amino acids. V shed 4 bases and J 2 bases; nucleotides not matched to a gene: 5. This clonotype occurred many times. Its specificity is not known. The library targeted TCRbeta and was prepared with unique molecular identifiers. TCRdb reanalysed the PCR reads using MiXCR and keeps one entry per CDR3 protein. The table lists hundreds of thousands of distinct CDR3 sequences, roughly 14% of them singletons. The sequenced sample was PBMCs, obtained before TCRalphabeta/CD19-depleted stem cell transplant. The J gene is TRBJ2-7, the V gene TRBV25-1; 7 bases line up with TRBD1. This sequence originates from a girl aged 2-9 years with congenital amegakaryocytic thrombocytopenia, due to receive a stem cell transplant. CDR3 amino acids: CASSARTGTYEQYF. CDR3 coding DNA: TGTGCCAGCAGTGCCCGGACAGGAACCTACGAGCAGTACTTC.